The clone carrying this T cell receptor (beta chain) was observed once. The data were obtained in a study of T cells in Graves' hyperthyroidism and ophthalmopathy. CDR3 size: 16 residues. Germline CDR1 is MNHEY and CDR2 is SMNVEV (reference sequence). Trimming left V 3 bases short and J 0 bases short, with 12 bases between. RNA transcripts yielded amplified TCR beta CDR3 regions. Primed by the HTBI set, a first-round RT-PCR was run on the TCR CDR3. TCRdb fed the multiplex PCR reads into MiXCR, producing one record per CDR3 protein. The repertoire holds more than 550,000 distinct CDR3 sequences, with 17% as singletons. With a duration under 2 months, the hyperthyroidism was newly diagnosed in patients aged 18 to 65. This sample holds PBMCs from 10 ml fresh peripheral blood.

The chain uses TRBV27 and TRBJ1-3, with a possible D match to TRBD1 (5 bases). Sequenced material: blood. This clonotype originated in a middle-aged man with Graves' hyperthyroidism. The CDR3 DNA reads as TGTGCCAGCAGTTTTGGACACCCCCGCTCTGGAAACACCATATATTTT. Translating it yields CASSFGHPRSGNTIYF.